This T cell receptor beta chain emerged from a study of T cell repertoires in cytomegalovirus infection. Study as a whole: In the study, CMV epitopes included recently identified HLA-C-restricted and well-studied HLA-B-restricted ones. An indication of both CMV infection and matching HLA type came from public TCR beta signatures.

Each CDR3 protein gets one entry after TCRdb re-called the reads with MiXCR. The sample shows a few hundred thousand distinct CDR3 sequences, around two fifths of them seen only once. General study points: Cumulative frequency of public TCR beta families picked out carriers of CMV plus the relevant HLA. Predominance within the ex vivo response was attributable to HLA-C-restricted CMV-specific TCR beta clonotypes.

Germline V CDR1 and CDR2: SGHTA, FQGNSA. CDR3 length: 15 residues. Losses at the gene ends were 4 bases for V and 7 bases for J; bases not matched to a gene: 4. A few counts support this clonotype. What it recognizes is unknown. Sequenced here: cultured PBMCs, sampled from culture after CMV antigen stimulation. The sequence was collected from a human donor in good health (CMV status not recorded). Some clones in this sample may be carry-over from other donors' samples. V gene TRBV7-2 combines with J gene TRBJ1-4; 12 bases are shared with TRBD1. Here the CDR3 reads CASSWDRGRVEKLFF. CDR3 sequence (DNA): TGTGCCAGCAGCTGGGACAGGGGGCGGGTTGAAAAACTGTTTTTT.